This T cell receptor beta chain originates from a study of cytomegalovirus exposure and HLA in healthy donors. At the level of the study: Among the 398 genotyped donors, around 85% were placed in the Caucasian-associated ancestry cluster.

PCR used 60 Vbeta primers and 13 Jbeta primers. Here immunoSEQ multiplex PCR was the method, and the copy in TCRdb shows in-frame clones only, minus some. This table holds roughly 200,000 clones, about 78% found once. General observations from the study: Over 15,000 TCR beta sequences were associated with HLA alleles at 0.05 false discovery rate in a later analysis.

A remark on this clone: Its specificity is not known.

CDR1 is MNHNS, CDR2 SASEGT, per germline. Trimming left V 11 bases short and J 6 bases short, with 17 bases between. The CDR3 covers 12 residues. This TCR was sampled from a woman aged 25 to 39 in good health and CMV-seronegative. This chain connects TRBV6-1 to TRBJ2-7, with D possibly being TRBD2 (6 bases). The specimen sequenced was PBMCs. CDR3 sequence reads: CAAGGGGSEQYF. Here the CDR3 DNA reads TGTGCCGCGGGTGGGGGAGGTAGCGAGCAGTACTTC.